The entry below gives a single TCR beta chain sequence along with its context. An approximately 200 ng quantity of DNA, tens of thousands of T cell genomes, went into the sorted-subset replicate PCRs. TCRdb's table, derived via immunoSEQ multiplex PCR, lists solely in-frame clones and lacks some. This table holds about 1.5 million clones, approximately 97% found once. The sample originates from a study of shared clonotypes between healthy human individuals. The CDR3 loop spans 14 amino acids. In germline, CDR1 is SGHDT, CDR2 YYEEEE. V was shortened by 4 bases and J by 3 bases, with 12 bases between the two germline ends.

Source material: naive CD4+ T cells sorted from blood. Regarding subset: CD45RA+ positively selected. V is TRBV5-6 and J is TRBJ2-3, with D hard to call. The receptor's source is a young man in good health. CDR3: CASSPRVRTDTQYF. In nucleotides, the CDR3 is TGTGCCAGCAGCCCCCGGGTTAGAACAGATACGCAGTATTTT.